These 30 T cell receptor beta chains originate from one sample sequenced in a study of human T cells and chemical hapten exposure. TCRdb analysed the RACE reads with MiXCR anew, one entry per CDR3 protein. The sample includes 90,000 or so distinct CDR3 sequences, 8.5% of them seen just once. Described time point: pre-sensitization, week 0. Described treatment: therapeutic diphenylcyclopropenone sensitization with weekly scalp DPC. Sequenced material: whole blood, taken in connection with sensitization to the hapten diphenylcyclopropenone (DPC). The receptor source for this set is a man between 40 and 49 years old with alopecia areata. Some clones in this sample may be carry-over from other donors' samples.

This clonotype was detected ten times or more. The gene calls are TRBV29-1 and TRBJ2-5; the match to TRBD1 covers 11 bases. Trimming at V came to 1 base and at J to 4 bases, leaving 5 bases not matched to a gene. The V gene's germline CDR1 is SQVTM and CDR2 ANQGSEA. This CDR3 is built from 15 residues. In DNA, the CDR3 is TGCAGCGTTGAAGGAGGACAGGGGGCAGGAGAGACCCAGTACTTC. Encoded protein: CSVEGGQGAGETQYF. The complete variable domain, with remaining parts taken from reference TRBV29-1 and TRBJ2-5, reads SAVISQKPSRDICQRGTSLTIQCQVDSQVTMMFWYRQQPGQSLTLIATANQGSEATYESGFVIDKFPISRPNLTFSTLTVSNMSPEDSSIYLCSVEGGQGAGETQYFGPGTRLLVL.

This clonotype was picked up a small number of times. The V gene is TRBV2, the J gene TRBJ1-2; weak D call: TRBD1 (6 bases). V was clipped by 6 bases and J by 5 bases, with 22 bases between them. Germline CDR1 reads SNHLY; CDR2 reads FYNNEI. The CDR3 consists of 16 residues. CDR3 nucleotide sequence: TGTGCCAGCAGGGAACAGGGCCCCTCTCTATTATATGGCTACACCTTC. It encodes CASREQGPSLLYGYTF.

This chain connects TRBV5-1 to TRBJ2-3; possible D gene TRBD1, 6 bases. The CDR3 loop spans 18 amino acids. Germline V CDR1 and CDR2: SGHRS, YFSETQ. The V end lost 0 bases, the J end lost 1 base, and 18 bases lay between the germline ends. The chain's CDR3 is CASSLGKDSAYGTDTQYF. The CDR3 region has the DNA TGCGCCAGCAGCTTGGGGAAGGACAGCGCCTACGGCACAGATACGCAGTATTTT.

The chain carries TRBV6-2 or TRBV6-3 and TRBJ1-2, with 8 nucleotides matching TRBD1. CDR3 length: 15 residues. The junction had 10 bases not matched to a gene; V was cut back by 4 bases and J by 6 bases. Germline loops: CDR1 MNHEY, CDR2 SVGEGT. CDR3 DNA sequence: TGTGCCAGCAGTTCTCTGGCGGACAGGGCCAATGGCTACACCTTC. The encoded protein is CASSSLADRANGYTF.

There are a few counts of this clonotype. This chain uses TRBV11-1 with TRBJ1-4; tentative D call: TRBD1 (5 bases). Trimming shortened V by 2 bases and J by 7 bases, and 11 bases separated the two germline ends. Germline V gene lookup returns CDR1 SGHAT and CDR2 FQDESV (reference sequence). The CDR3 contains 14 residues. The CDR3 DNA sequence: TGTGCCAGCAGCTTACAAAGGGGCGGTGAAAAACTGTTTTTT. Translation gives CASSLQRGGEKLFF.

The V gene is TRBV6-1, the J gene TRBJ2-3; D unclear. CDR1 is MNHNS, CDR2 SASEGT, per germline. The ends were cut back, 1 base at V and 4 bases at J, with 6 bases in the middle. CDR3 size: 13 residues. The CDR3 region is CASSEVAADTQYF. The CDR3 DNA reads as TGTGCCAGCAGTGAAGTGGCGGCAGATACGCAGTATTTT.

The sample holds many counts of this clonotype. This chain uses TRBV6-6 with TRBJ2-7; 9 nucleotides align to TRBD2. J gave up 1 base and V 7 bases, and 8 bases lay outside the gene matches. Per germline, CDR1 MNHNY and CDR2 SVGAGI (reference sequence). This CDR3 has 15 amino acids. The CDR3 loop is CASTFLAGGSYEQYV. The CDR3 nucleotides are TGTGCCAGCACATTTCTGGCGGGAGGGTCCTACGAGCAGTACGTC.

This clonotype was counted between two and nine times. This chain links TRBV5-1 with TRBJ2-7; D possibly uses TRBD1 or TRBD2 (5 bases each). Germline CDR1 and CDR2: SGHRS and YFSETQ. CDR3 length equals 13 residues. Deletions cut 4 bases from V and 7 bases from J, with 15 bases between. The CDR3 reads CASSTGTSGEQYF. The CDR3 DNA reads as TGCGCCAGCAGCACCGGGACGTCGGGGGAGCAGTACTTC.

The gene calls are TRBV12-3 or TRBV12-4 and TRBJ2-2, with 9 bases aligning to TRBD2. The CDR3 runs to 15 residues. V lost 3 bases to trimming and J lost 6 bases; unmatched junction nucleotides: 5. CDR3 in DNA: TGTGCCAGCAGTTTGTTCGCGGGAGGGTCCGGGGAGCTGTTTTTT. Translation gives CASSLFAGGSGELFF.

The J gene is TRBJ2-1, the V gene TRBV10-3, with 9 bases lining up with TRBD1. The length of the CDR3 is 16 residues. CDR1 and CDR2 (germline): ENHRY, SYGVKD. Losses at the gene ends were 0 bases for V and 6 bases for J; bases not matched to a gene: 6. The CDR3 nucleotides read TGTGCCATCAGTGAGTCGAGGGGACAGGGTCCCAATGAGCAGTTCTTC. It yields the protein CAISESRGQGPNEQFF.

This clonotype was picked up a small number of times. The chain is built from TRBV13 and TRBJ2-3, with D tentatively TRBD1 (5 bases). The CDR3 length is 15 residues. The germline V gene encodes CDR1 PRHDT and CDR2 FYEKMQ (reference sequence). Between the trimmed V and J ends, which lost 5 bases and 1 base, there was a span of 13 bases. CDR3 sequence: CASSAPGRGTDTQYF. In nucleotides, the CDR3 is TGTGCCAGCAGCGCCCCGGGCAGGGGCACAGATACGCAGTATTTT.

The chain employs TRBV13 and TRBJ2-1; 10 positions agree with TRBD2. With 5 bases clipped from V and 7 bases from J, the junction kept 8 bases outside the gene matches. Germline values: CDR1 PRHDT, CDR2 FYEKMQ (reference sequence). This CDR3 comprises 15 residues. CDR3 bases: TGTGCCAGCAGCCGCCGGAGCGGGGGGGAGAATGAGCAGTTCTTC. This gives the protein CASSRRSGGENEQFF.

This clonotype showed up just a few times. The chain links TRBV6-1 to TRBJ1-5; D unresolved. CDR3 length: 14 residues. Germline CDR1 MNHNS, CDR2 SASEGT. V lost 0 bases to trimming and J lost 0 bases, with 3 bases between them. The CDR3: CASSEATSNQPQHF. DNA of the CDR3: TGTGCCAGCAGTGAAGCGACTAGCAATCAGCCCCAGCATTTT.

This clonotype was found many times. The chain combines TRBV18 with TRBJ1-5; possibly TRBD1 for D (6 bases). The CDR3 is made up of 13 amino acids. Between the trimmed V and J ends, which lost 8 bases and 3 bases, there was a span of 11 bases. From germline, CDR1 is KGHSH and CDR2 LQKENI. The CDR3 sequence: CASKQGSNQPQHF. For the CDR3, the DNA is TGTGCCAGCAAACAGGGCTCCAATCAGCCCCAGCATTTT.

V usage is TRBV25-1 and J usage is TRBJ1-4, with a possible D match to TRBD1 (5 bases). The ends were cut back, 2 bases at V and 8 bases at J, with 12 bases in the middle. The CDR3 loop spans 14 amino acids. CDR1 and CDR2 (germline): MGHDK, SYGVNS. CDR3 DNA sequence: TGTGCCAGCAGTGAAAGCGGCAGGGACGAAAAACTGTTTTTT. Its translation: CASSESGRDEKLFF.

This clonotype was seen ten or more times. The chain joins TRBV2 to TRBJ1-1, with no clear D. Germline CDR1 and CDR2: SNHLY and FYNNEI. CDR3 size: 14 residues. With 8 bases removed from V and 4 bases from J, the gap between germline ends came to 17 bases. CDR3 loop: CASRGPGVGTEAFF. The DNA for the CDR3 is TGTGCCAGCCGAGGCCCCGGGGTTGGCACTGAAGCTTTCTTT. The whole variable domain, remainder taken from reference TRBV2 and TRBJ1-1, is EPEVTQTPSHQVTQMGQEVILRCVPISNHLYFYWYRQILGQKVEFLVSFYNNEISEKSEIFDDQFSVERPDGSNFTLKIRSTKLEDSAMYFCASRGPGVGTEAFFGQGTRLTVV.

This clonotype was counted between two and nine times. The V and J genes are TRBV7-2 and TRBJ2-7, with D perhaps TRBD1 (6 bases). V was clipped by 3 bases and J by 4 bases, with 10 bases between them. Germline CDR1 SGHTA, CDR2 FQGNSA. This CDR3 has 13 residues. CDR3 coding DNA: TGTGCCAGCAGCTTGGAGCAGGGGTACGAGCAGTACGTC. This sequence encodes CASSLEQGYEQYV.

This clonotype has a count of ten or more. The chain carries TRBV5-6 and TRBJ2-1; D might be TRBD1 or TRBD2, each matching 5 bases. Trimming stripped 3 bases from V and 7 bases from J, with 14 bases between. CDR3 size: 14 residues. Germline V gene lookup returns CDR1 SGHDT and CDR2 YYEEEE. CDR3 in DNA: TGTGCCAGCAGCTCCATGGGGGAACTTAATGAGCAGTTCTTC. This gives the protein CASSSMGELNEQFF.

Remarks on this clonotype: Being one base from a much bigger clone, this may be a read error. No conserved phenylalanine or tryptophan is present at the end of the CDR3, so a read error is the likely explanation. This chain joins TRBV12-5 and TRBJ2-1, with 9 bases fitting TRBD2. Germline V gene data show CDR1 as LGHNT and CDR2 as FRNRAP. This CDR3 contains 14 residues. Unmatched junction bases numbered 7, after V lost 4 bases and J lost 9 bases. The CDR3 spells CASGYRMTSGEQFL. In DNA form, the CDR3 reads TGTGCTAGTGGTTATCGTATGACTAGCGGTGAGCAGTTCTTA.

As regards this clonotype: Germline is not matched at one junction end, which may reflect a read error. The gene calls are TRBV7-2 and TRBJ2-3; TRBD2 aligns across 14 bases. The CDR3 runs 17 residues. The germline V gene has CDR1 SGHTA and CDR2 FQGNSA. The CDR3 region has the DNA TGTGCCAGCAGCTTAGCTGGGACTAGCGGGAGCAGAGATACGCAGTATTTT. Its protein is CASSLAGTSGSRDTQYF.

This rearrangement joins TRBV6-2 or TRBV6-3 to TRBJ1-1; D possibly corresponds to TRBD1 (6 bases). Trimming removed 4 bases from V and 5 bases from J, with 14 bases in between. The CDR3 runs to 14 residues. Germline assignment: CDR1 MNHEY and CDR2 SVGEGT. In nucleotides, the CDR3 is TGTGCCAGCAGTTTACAGGGAGGTTGGACTGAAGCTTTCTTT. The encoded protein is CASSLQGGWTEAFF.

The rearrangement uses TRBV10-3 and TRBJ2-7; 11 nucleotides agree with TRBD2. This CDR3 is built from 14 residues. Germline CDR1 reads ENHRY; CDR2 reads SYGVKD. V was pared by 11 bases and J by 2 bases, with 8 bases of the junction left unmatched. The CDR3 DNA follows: TGTGCCTCCGCCGGGACTAGCGGCCCCTACGAGCAGTACGTC. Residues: CASAGTSGPYEQYV.

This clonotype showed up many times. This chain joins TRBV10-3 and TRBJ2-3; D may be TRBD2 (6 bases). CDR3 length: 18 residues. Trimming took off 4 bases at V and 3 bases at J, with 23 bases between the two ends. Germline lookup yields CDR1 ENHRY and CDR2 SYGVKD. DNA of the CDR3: TGTGCCATCAGTGGGCCCGGGAGCCGAGAGCAGATGACAGATACGCAGTATTTT. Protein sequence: CAISGPGSREQMTDTQYF.

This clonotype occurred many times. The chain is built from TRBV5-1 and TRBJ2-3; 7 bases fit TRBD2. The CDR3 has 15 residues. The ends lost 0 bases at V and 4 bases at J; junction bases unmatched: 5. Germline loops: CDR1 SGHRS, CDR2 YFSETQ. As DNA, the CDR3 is TGCGCCAGCAGCTTGGGTCTAGCGGCTTCAGATACGCAGTATTTT. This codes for CASSLGLAASDTQYF.

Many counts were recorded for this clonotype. CDR3 region: CSEIRTSGTDTQYF. DNA of the CDR3: TGCAGTGAAATTCGGACTAGCGGCACAGATACGCAGTATTTT. The rearrangement joins TRBV29-1 to TRBJ2-3, with 9 bases identical to TRBD2. Germline loops: CDR1 SQVTM, CDR2 ANQGSEA. The CDR3 is 14 residues long.

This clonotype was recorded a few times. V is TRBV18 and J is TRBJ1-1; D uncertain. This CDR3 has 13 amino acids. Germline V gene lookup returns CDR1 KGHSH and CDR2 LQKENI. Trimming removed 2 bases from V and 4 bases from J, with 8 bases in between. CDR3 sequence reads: CASSPGLGTEAFF. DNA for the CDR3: TGTGCCAGCTCACCAGGACTGGGCACTGAAGCTTTCTTT.

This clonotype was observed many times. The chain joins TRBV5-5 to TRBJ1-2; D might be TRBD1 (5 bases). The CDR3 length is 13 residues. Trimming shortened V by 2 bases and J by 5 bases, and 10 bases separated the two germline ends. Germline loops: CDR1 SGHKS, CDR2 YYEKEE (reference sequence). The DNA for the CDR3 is TGTGCCAGCAGCTTAGACAGAAGATATGGCTACACCTTC. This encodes CASSLDRRYGYTF.

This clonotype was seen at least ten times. CDR3 nucleotides: TGTGCCAGCAGTTTATCAGAGGCGGGAGGGGCCTACGAGCAGTACTTC. Its translation: CASSLSEAGGAYEQYF. The chain carries TRBV28 and TRBJ2-7; 9 bases match TRBD2. This CDR3 is 16 amino acids long. Trimming took 1 base from V and 2 from J; bases not matched to a gene: 6. CDR1 is MDHEN, CDR2 SYDVKM, per germline.

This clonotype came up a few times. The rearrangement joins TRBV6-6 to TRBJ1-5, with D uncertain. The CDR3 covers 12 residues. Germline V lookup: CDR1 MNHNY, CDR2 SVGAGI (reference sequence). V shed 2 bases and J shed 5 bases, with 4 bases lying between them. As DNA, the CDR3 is TGTGCCAGCAGTTACGGAGATCAGCCCCAGCATTTT. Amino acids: CASSYGDQPQHF.

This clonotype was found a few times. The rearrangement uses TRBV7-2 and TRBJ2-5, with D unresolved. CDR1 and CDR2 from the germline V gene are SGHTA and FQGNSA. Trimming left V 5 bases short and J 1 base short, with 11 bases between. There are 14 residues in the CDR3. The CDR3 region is CASSPGVAQETQYF. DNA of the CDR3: TGTGCCAGCAGCCCTGGGGTGGCCCAAGAGACCCAGTACTTC.